A single sample is the source of the 29 T cell receptor beta chains below, sequenced in a study of blood T cell repertoires in COVID-19. Data came from immunoSEQ multiplex PCR; TCRdb stores just in-frame clones and leaves some out. The repertoire holds about 320,000 clones, approximately 91% seen once, with 5.2% in the top ten. The specimen was PBMCs or T cells enriched from blood (not recorded which). These receptors originate from a man aged 60-69 years who had recovered from COVID-19.

The chain is built from TRBV7-9 and TRBJ1-5, with D unresolved. The germline V and J ends were trimmed by 1 base and 2 bases, with 15 bases remaining between them. Germline-derived CDR1 and CDR2 are SEHNR and FQNEAQ (reference sequence). The CDR3 length is 17 residues. The CDR3 loop reads CASSLDPGMRGNQPQHF. CDR3 DNA sequence: TGTGCCAGCAGCTTAGACCCAGGCATGAGGGGCAATCAGCCCCAGCATTTT.

The chain has TRBV6-1 and TRBJ2-3, with TRBD2 matching 10 bases. V lost 3 bases, J lost 5 bases, and 8 bases stayed unmatched. The germline V gene encodes CDR1 MNHNS and CDR2 SASEGT. This CDR3 region has 16 residues. This CDR3 reads CASSDQLAGVEDTQYF. CDR3 coding DNA: TGTGCCAGCAGTGACCAGCTAGCGGGAGTTGAAGATACGCAGTATTTT.

CDR3 in amino acids: CASSYRGVNYEQYF. The CDR3 nucleotides are TGTGCCAGCAGTTATAGGGGCGTCAACTACGAGCAGTACTTC. V is TRBV6-5 and J is TRBJ2-7; D perhaps matches TRBD1 (5 bases). This CDR3 spans 14 amino acids. The ends were cut back, 3 bases at V and 3 bases at J, with 12 bases in the middle. Germline CDR1 reads MNHEY; CDR2 reads SVGAGI.

This chain links TRBV30 with TRBJ2-1; D is possibly TRBD1 (6 bases). Germline assignment: CDR1 GTSNPN and CDR2 SVGIG (reference sequence). The V end was cut by 4 bases, the J end by 7 bases, with 11 bases between. The CDR3 contains 12 residues. This CDR3 is CAWKGTNNEQFF. Here the CDR3 DNA reads TGTGCCTGGAAAGGGACAAATAATGAGCAGTTCTTC.

The gene calls are TRBV19 and TRBJ2-5, with 10 bases aligning to TRBD2. The J segment lost 1 base and the V segment lost 6 bases, leaving 5 bases of the junction unmatched. CDR1 is LNHDA and CDR2 is SQIVND in the germline V gene (reference sequence). This CDR3 is 15 amino acids long. DNA of the CDR3: TGTGCCAGTAGCGGGACTAGCGCTAGCCAAGAGACCCAGTACTTC. This gives the protein CASSGTSASQETQYF.

This clone was seen only a few times. The V gene is TRBV7-2, the J gene TRBJ2-7, with D possibly TRBD1 on 6 matching bases. The CDR3 is made up of 15 amino acids. Per the germline V gene, CDR1 is SGHTA and CDR2 is FQGNSA. V shed 3 bases and J shed 1 base, with 13 bases lying between them. CDR3 sequence reads: CASSFDRRNSYEQYF. CDR3 coding DNA: TGTGCCAGCAGCTTTGACAGGCGAAATTCCTACGAGCAGTACTTC.

J is TRBJ1-1 and V is TRBV7-9; no reliable D call. The CDR3 totals 12 residues. Trimming left V 5 bases short and J 6 bases short, with 10 bases between. Germline V gene data show CDR1 as SEHNR and CDR2 as FQNEAQ (reference sequence). The DNA of the CDR3 is TGTGCCAGCAGCCACGGACTAGCTGAAGCTTTCTTT. Amino acid sequence: CASSHGLAEAFF.

In its sample, this clone was seen once. The chain carries TRBV6-2 or TRBV6-3 and TRBJ1-1, with unresolved D. The CDR3 extends over 15 amino acids. CDR1 and CDR2 from the germline V gene are MNHEY and SVGEGT. V shed 2 bases and J shed 0 bases, with 10 bases lying between them. Here the CDR3 reads CASSYGGGVNTEAFF. The CDR3 region has the DNA TGTGCCAGCAGTTACGGAGGCGGGGTGAACACTGAAGCTTTCTTT.

This clone was seen more than once but under ten times. The rearrangement uses TRBV7-2 and TRBJ1-4; 7 bases are shared with TRBD1. CDR1 and CDR2 (germline): SGHTA, FQGNSA. CDR3 size: 14 residues. The junction had 8 bases not matched to a gene; V was cut back by 5 bases and J by 8 bases. CDR3 in DNA: TGTGCCAGCAGCAGTGGACAGGTGGGGGAAAAACTGTTTTTT. Residues: CASSSGQVGEKLFF.

The rearrangement joins TRBV7-2 to TRBJ1-5, with TRBD1 matching 9 bases. CDR3 length: 15 amino acids. V trimming: 6 bases; J trimming: 2 bases; junction bases outside the gene matches: 5. Germline CDR1 and CDR2: SGHTA and FQGNSA. CDR3 sequence reads: CASSYRQGGNQPQHF. For the CDR3, the DNA is TGTGCCAGCAGTTACCGACAGGGGGGCAATCAGCCCCAGCATTTT.

The V gene is TRBV3-1 (or the pseudogene TRBV3-2), the J gene TRBJ2-1; TRBD1 aligns across 7 bases. CDR1 and CDR2 (germline): LGHDT, YNNKEL (reference sequence). V was pared by 4 bases and J by 2 bases, with 2 bases of the junction left unmatched. CDR3 size: 14 residues. CDR3 region: CASSLRGTYNEQFF. CDR3 nucleotides: TGTGCCAGCAGCCTCAGGGGGACCTACAATGAGCAGTTCTTC.

The chain recombines TRBV28 with TRBJ1-1, with D maybe TRBD1 (6 bases). The V gene lost 6 bases and the J gene lost 0 bases, with 14 bases spanning the gap. Germline CDR1 MDHEN, CDR2 SYDVKM. The length of the CDR3 is 15 residues. The CDR3 here is CASSSLGHLNTEAFF. Written as DNA, the CDR3 is TGTGCCAGCAGCTCGCTGGGACATTTGAACACTGAAGCTTTCTTT. The full variable domain, rest sourced from reference TRBV28 and TRBJ1-1, is DVKVTQSSRYLVKRTGEKVFLECVQDMDHENMFWYRQDPGLGLRLIYFSYDVKMKEKGDIPEGYSVSREKKERFSLILESASTNQTSMYLCASSSLGHLNTEAFFGQGTRLTVV.

This chain joins TRBV7-3 and TRBJ2-2; 10 bases match TRBD2. The trim removed 0 bases at V and 3 bases at J, leaving 1 base unmatched. The CDR3 extends over 16 amino acids. CDR1 and CDR2 (germline): SGHTA, FQGTGA. CDR3 sequence reads: CASSLTLAGYTGELFF. CDR3 coding DNA: TGTGCCAGCAGCTTAACACTAGCGGGGTACACCGGGGAGCTGTTTTTT.

V gene TRBV19 combines with J gene TRBJ1-1; D call uncertain. Trimming removed 5 bases at V and 3 bases at J, with 16 bases between. The CDR3 contains 15 residues. Germline CDR1 is LNHDA and CDR2 is SQIVND (reference sequence). The CDR3 region is CASSPNQSGDTEAFF. CDR3 bases: TGTGCCAGTAGTCCCAATCAATCCGGGGACACTGAAGCTTTCTTT.

V is TRBV6-1 and J is TRBJ1-4; TRBD1 matches 9 bases. The length of the CDR3 is 15 residues. Germline trimming cut 0 bases from V and 11 bases from J; bases unmatched to any gene: 7. Germline loops: CDR1 MNHNS, CDR2 SASEGT. CDR3 region: CASSEAGTGGRKLFF. The CDR3 DNA follows: TGTGCCAGCAGTGAAGCAGGCACAGGGGGCAGGAAACTGTTTTTT.

This rearrangement joins TRBV7-2 to TRBJ2-7, with D possibly TRBD2 on 6 matching bases. Germline V gene sequence: CDR1 SGHTA, CDR2 FQGNSA. The CDR3 sequence is 14 residues long. Trimming shortened V by 3 bases and J by 6 bases, and 15 bases separated the two germline ends. The CDR3 sequence is CASSLTRLRGEQYF. The CDR3 DNA reads as TGTGCCAGCAGCTTGACTAGGTTACGAGGCGAGCAGTACTTC.

The genes are TRBV19 and TRBJ2-7; maybe TRBD1 (5 bases). Trimming shortened V by 0 bases and J by 1 base, and 7 bases separated the two germline ends. CDR3 length equals 14 residues. Germline assignment: CDR1 LNHDA and CDR2 SQIVND (reference sequence). CDR3 bases: TGTGCCAGTAGTATAGACAGGGCGTCCTACGAGCAGTACTTC. It codes for CASSIDRASYEQYF.

This rearrangement joins TRBV28 to TRBJ1-5, with D possibly TRBD1 on 6 matching bases. V was clipped by 5 bases and J by 4 bases, with 15 bases between them. This CDR3 is 15 amino acids long. Germline CDR1 and CDR2: MDHEN and SYDVKM. The CDR3 protein is CASSLRQVANQPQHF. CDR3 DNA: TGTGCCAGCAGTCTTCGACAGGTCGCAAATCAGCCCCAGCATTTT. Using reference TRBV28 and TRBJ1-5 for the parts outside the CDR3, the full variable domain is DVKVTQSSRYLVKRTGEKVFLECVQDMDHENMFWYRQDPGLGLRLIYFSYDVKMKEKGDIPEGYSVSREKKERFSLILESASTNQTSMYLCASSLRQVANQPQHFGDGTRLSIL.

The CDR3 coding sequence is TGTGCCAGCGGGCGGACAGGGTCCTACGAGCAGTACTTC. This sequence encodes CASGRTGSYEQYF. This rearrangement joins TRBV7-2 to TRBJ2-7, with 8 bases lining up with TRBD1. V was clipped by 8 bases and J by 1 base; unmatched bases: 4. The CDR3 is 13 residues long. From germline, CDR1 is SGHTA and CDR2 FQGNSA.

The CDR3 DNA reads TGTGCCAGTAGTATACGGCGGAGCCACCATTCGAACACCGGGGAGCTGTTTTTT. It yields the protein CASSIRRSHHSNTGELFF. This chain joins TRBV19 and TRBJ2-2; no clear D. The CDR3 contains 18 residues. V lost 2 bases to trimming and J lost 0 bases, with 16 bases between them. Looked up from germline, CDR1 is LNHDA and CDR2 is SQIVND (reference sequence).

This clone occurred once. This rearrangement joins TRBV10-3 to TRBJ2-7; 7 bases line up with TRBD2. J gave up 2 bases and V 5 bases, and 6 bases lay outside the gene matches. There are 14 residues in the CDR3. Germline V gives CDR1 ENHRY, CDR2 SYGVKD. The CDR3 DNA is TGTGCCATCAGTACTAGCGTAGGAACCTACGAGCAGTACTTC. Amino acid sequence: CAISTSVGTYEQYF.

This chain uses TRBV18 with TRBJ2-5; no clear D. Germline lookup yields CDR1 KGHSH and CDR2 LQKENI. The CDR3 contains 15 residues. The V and J ends lost 3 bases and 0 bases respectively, with 11 bases between them. The CDR3 DNA reads TGTGCCAGCTCACCCCTCAACAGCTACCAAGAGACCCAGTACTTC. Amino acid sequence: CASSPLNSYQETQYF.

The chain uses TRBV25-1 and TRBJ1-2, with a tentative D call TRBD1 (5 bases). CDR1 MGHDK and CDR2 SYGVNS come from the germline V gene. This CDR3 comprises 14 residues. Trimming removed 3 bases at V and 4 bases at J, with 12 bases between. The CDR3 here is CASSDWAGFYGYTF. In nucleotides, the CDR3 is TGTGCCAGCAGTGATTGGGCAGGGTTCTATGGCTACACCTTC.

This chain connects TRBV4-1 to TRBJ2-1; 9 bases align to TRBD2. Germline V gives CDR1 MGHRA, CDR2 YSYEKL. V dropped 0 bases and J dropped 7; count of bases not matched to a gene: 13. The CDR3 runs 18 residues. CDR3: CASSQDWSASGTWNEQFF. CDR3 bases: TGCGCCAGCAGCCAAGATTGGAGTGCTAGCGGGACGTGGAATGAGCAGTTCTTC.

The CDR3 DNA is TGTGCCAGCAGCCGATACTTGACTAGCGGGAGGCCTCTTAGCACAGATACGCAGTATTTT. Its translation: CASSRYLTSGRPLSTDTQYF. The gene calls are TRBV3-1 (or the pseudogene TRBV3-2) and TRBJ2-3, with 13 bases that match TRBD2. The V gene end was trimmed by 4 bases and the J gene end by 0 bases; junction bases not matched to a gene: 13. Germline V gene sequence: CDR1 LGHDT, CDR2 YNNKEL (reference sequence). The CDR3 consists of 20 residues.

The chain couples TRBV7-3 to TRBJ2-3; D is unclear. The CDR3 covers 15 residues. Germline-derived CDR1 and CDR2 are SGHTA and FQGTGA. Trimming took 2 bases from V and 0 from J, leaving 9 bases between them. CDR3 sequence reads: CASSLGASSTDTQYF. Written as DNA, the CDR3 is TGTGCCAGCAGCTTAGGAGCCTCTAGCACAGATACGCAGTATTTT. The full variable domain, with the rest looked up from reference TRBV7-3 and TRBJ2-3, is GAGVSQTPSNKVTEKGKYVELRCDPISGHTALYWYRQSLGQGPEFLIYFQGTGAADDSGLPNDRFFAVRPEGSVSTLKIQRTERGDSAVYLCASSLGASSTDTQYFGPGTRLTVL.

V is TRBV18 and J is TRBJ2-2, with TRBD2 matching 7 bases. Germline values: CDR1 KGHSH, CDR2 LQKENI. Trimming at V came to 10 bases and at J to 7 bases, leaving 12 bases not matched to a gene. The CDR3 has 14 residues. CDR3 region: CATQVAGAGGELFF. CDR3 sequence (DNA): TGTGCCACCCAGGTTGCGGGAGCCGGCGGGGAGCTGTTTTTT. Combining the CDR3 with reference TRBV18 and TRBJ2-2 gives the whole variable domain NAGVMQNPRHLVRRRGQEARLRCSPMKGHSHVYWYRQLPEEGLKFMVYLQKENIIDESGMPKERFSAEFPKEGPSILRIQQVVRGDSAAYFCATQVAGAGGELFFGEGSRLTVL.

The chain uses TRBV7-8 and TRBJ1-4; D might be TRBD1 (5 bases). Germline V lookup: CDR1 SGHVS, CDR2 FQNEAQ. The CDR3 has 15 residues. Trimming stripped 5 bases from V and 5 bases from J, with 15 bases between. CDR3 in amino acids: CASSAAGVVNEKLFF. The CDR3 coding sequence is TGTGCCAGCAGCGCTGCGGGGGTAGTAAATGAAAAACTGTTTTTT.

The chain carries TRBV28 and TRBJ2-7, with 9 bases aligning to TRBD2. The CDR3 covers 14 residues. The germline CDR1 and CDR2 sequences are MDHEN and SYDVKM. V lost 5 bases to trimming and J lost 1 base; unmatched junction nucleotides: 3. The CDR3 sequence is CASSGSGSSYEQYF. The CDR3 bases are TGTGCCAGCAGTGGTAGCGGGAGTTCCTACGAGCAGTACTTC.